This note documents a single T cell receptor (beta chain) sequence. Seattle-derived patients entered the study during active infection and were followed longitudinally. This sample was taken from a study of blood T cell repertoires in COVID-19. Study context: Acute-phase and convalescent COVID-19 samples originated in the United States, Italy and Spain.

Original handling: Nucleated cell counts were estimated from reference gene primer amplification. Here immunoSEQ multiplex PCR was the method, and the copy in TCRdb shows in-frame clones only, minus some. V and J calls and clone size are as listed in that table; D and trimming were resolved from the DNA. The table lists approximately 290,000 clones, 70% to 90% of them singletons. Per the germline V gene, CDR1 is SGHTA and CDR2 is FQGNSA. The CDR3 loop spans 18 amino acids. V lost 1 base and J lost 2; bases outside the gene matches: 11. The sequence was collected from a human donor with COVID-19, enrolled during active disease. The donor label of this sample is uncertain. The sequenced material came from peripheral blood. The J gene is TRBJ2-3, the V gene TRBV7-2; 8 bases match TRBD2. For the CDR3, the DNA is TGTGCCAGCAGCTTAGGTGTTCAGCGGGGGTCTCTCACAGATACGCAGTATTTT. Translation: CASSLGVQRGSLTDTQYF.